This T cell receptor beta chain came from a study of regulatory T cells in long-lasting Graves disease. General observations from the study: Between persistent patients, 2,500 to 3,500 public clonotypes were shared, exceeding the roughly 1,000 shared between new patients.

Germline V gene lookup returns CDR1 LNHDA and CDR2 SQIVND (reference sequence). With 5 bases removed from V and 7 bases from J, the gap between germline ends came to 17 bases. The CDR3 has 15 residues. Described time point: newly diagnosed GD, antithyroid drugs for less than 3 months. PBMCs were the source of the RNA used for TCR sequencing. It was by American Thyroid Association guidelines that Graves' disease was diagnosed. Sequencing libraries for TCR beta were prepared with iRepertoire HTBI primers and Arm-PCR of CDR3 regions. TCRdb recomputed calls from the multiplex PCR reads with MiXCR, one row per CDR3 protein. The table records approximately 490,000 distinct CDR3 sequences, under 20% of them present only once. Comments on this clonotype: Its antigen is undetermined.

These data were also reused for a study on T cells in Graves' hyperthyroidism and ophthalmopathy.

The specimen comprised peripheral blood mononuclear cells (PBMCs), sampled at new diagnosis, from a patient treated with antithyroid drugs. The V gene is TRBV19, the J gene TRBJ2-2, with D tentatively TRBD1 (5 bases). The TCR was taken from a man aged 35 to 55 with Graves disease. The CDR3 region has the DNA TGTGCCAGTAGTCCCAGGACACGCGATTTCGGGGAGCTGTTTTTT. It codes for CASSPRTRDFGELFF.